This TCR beta chain was recorded in a study of cytomegalovirus exposure and HLA in healthy donors. Study-level points and caveats: Among the CMV-associated chains, three were confirmed in vitro as specific for CMV antigens. Generally TCR sequences proved uncommon, though certain public TCRs appeared in numerous donors. High sensitivity and specificity were reportedly achieved when the classifier diagnosed cytomegalovirus status.

V was shortened by 2 bases and J by 2 bases, with 9 bases between the two germline ends. The CDR3 length is 14 residues. Germline CDR1 and CDR2: SEHNR and FQNEAQ (reference sequence). This table comes from immunoSEQ multiplex PCR, and its TCRdb copy is limited to in-frame clones, with some not included. The table records around 220,000 clones, almost 90% of them present only once. With respect to this clone: Its antigen is not identified.

Specimen: PBMCs. The receptor was isolated from a young woman in good health and CMV-seronegative. This sequence joins TRBV7-9 and TRBJ1-1; D is uncertain. CDR3 sequence: CASSLLQINTEAFF. CDR3 nucleotides: TGTGCCAGCAGCTTACTCCAGATTAACACTGAAGCTTTCTTT.